These 2 T cell receptor beta chains were all obtained from the same sample, sequenced in a study of post-analysis software for immune sequencing data. Whole-study findings and limits: In patients, about 5 TRBV segments were more frequent than in controls, with TRBV5-6, TRBV5-1 and TRBV20-1 among them.

Carried by the TCR beta cDNA libraries were unique molecular identifiers. TCRdb independently ran MiXCR on the PCR reads; one entry per CDR3 protein. The sample carries around 710,000 distinct CDR3 sequences, roughly 46% recorded once. These receptors have no known antigen. Sequencing was performed on blood. These receptors all come from a girl aged 10-17 years with multiple sclerosis.

V gene TRBV7-2 combines with J gene TRBJ2-3, with 12 positions matching TRBD2. There are 15 residues in the CDR3. Germline V lookup: CDR1 SGHTA, CDR2 FQGNSA. The V gene end was trimmed by 3 bases and the J gene end by 8 bases; junction bases not matched to a gene: 6. The CDR3 loop reads CASSLRTSGMGTQYF. In nucleotides, the CDR3 is TGTGCCAGCAGCTTGAGGACTAGCGGGATGGGTACGCAGTATTTT.

The chain combines TRBV13 with TRBJ2-7; 11 nucleotides line up with TRBD2. V gave up 3 bases and J gave up 4 bases; unmatched junction bases: 8. This CDR3 is 16 amino acids long. The germline V gene has CDR1 PRHDT and CDR2 FYEKMQ (reference sequence). The CDR3 bases are TGTGCCAGCAGCTTCTCCGGGACTAGCGGTTTTTACGAGCAGTACTTC. The encoded protein is CASSFSGTSGFYEQYF.